This TCR beta chain was retrieved from a study of control samples from healthy donors and cancer patients. Assay used: immunoSEQ multiplex PCR; TCRdb lists only in-frame clones, some missing. The repertoire includes around 190,000 clones, over 85% of them detected once, and around 1.4% sits in the top ten. Germline CDR1 and CDR2: MNHEY and SVGEGT. Trimming took off 0 bases at V and 0 bases at J, with 8 bases between the two ends. The CDR3 totals 15 residues. This clone was counted a single time. This clonotype originated in a man aged 25-45 years in good health. The chain has TRBV6-2 or TRBV6-3 and TRBJ1-1, with D hard to call. Sequenced sample: blood. The CDR3 loop is CASSYSSFVNTEAFF. For the CDR3, the DNA is TGTGCCAGCAGTTACTCGAGTTTTGTGAACACTGAAGCTTTCTTT.